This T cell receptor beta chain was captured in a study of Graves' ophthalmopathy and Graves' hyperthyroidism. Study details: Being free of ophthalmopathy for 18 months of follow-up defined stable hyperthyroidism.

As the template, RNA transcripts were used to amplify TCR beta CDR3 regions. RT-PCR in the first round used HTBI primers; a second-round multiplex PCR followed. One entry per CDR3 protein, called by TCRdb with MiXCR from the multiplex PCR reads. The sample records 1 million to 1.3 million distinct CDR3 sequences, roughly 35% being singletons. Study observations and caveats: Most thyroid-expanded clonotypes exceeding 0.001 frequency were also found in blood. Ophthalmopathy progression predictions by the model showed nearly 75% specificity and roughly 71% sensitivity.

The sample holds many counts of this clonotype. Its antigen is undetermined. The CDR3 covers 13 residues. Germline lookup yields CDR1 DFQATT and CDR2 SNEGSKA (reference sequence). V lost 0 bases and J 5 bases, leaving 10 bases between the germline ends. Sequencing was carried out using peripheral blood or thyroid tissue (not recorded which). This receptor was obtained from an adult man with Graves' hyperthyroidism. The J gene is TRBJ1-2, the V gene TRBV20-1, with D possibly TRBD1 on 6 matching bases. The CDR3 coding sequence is TGCAGTGCTAGAGATGGGGGGCTGTATGGCTACACCTTC. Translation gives CSARDGGLYGYTF.